The 18 T cell receptor beta chains in this list originate from one sample, sequenced in a study of blood T cell repertoires in COVID-19 (dated by TCRdb to about 2020). Receptor libraries were prepared by the immunoSEQ multiplex PCR assay. Here the immuneACCESS table is served through TCRdb, limited to in-frame sequences with V and J called. Missing clones are a known gap in these copies; in checked studies unresolved V genes cover under half, and the rest lacks a known reason. The sample contains 180,000 or so clones, approximately 83% of them found a single time. Together, the top ten hold about an eighth of the sample. The sample comprised PBMCs or T cells enriched from blood (not recorded which). The receptor source for this set is a woman aged 60-75 years who had recovered from COVID-19.

The chain links TRBV3-1 (or the pseudogene TRBV3-2) to TRBJ2-1; a weak D match, TRBD2 (6 bases). The length of the CDR3 is 12 residues. The germline V gene has CDR1 LGHDT and CDR2 YNNKEL (reference sequence). Trimming removed 4 bases at V and 9 bases at J, with 10 bases between. This CDR3 reads CASSPGTREQFF. The CDR3 coding sequence is TGTGCCAGCAGCCCCGGGACTCGTGAGCAGTTCTTC.

The rearrangement joins TRBV5-1 to TRBJ1-1; no clear D. Trimming removed 3 bases from V and 0 bases from J, with 12 bases in between. Germline assignment: CDR1 SGHRS and CDR2 YFSETQ. The CDR3 length is 15 residues. The CDR3 nucleotides are TGCGCCAGCAGCTCGGGGAGCAGTCTGAACACTGAAGCTTTCTTT. This translates into CASSSGSSLNTEAFF.

The chain recombines TRBV11-2 with TRBJ1-2; 9 bases align to TRBD1. The V gene's germline CDR1 is SGHAT and CDR2 FQNNGV. This CDR3 has 13 amino acids. V shed 6 bases, J shed 6 bases, and the junction held 5 bases outside the gene matches. The DNA of the CDR3 is TGTGCCAGCAGGCAACAGGGGGCGGATGGCTACACCTTC. It translates to CASRQQGADGYTF.

The chain carries TRBV2 and TRBJ1-2; possibly TRBD1 for D (5 bases). The CDR3 loop spans 15 amino acids. CDR1 is SNHLY, CDR2 FYNNEI, per germline. V gave up 6 bases and J gave up 6 bases, with 20 bases separating them. The CDR3, as DNA: TGTGCCAGCAGCCTAACTTGGGCCCCGGGGGATGGCTACACCTTC. Residues: CASSLTWAPGDGYTF.

The genes are TRBV5-6 and TRBJ2-1; D not resolved. The length of the CDR3 is 12 residues. V lost 2 bases to trimming and J lost 5 bases, with 5 bases between them. Germline V gene data show CDR1 as SGHDT and CDR2 as YYEEEE. The CDR3 bases are TGTGCCAGCAGCTTCGGTAACAATGAGCAGTTCTTC. Translating it yields CASSFGNNEQFF. Filled out from reference TRBV5-6 and TRBJ2-1, the complete variable domain reads DAGVTQSPTHLIKTRGQQVTLRCSPKSGHDTVSWYQQALGQGPQFIFQYYEEEERQRGNFPDRFSGHQFPNYSSELNVNALLLGDSALYLCASSFGNNEQFFGPGTRLTVL.

J is TRBJ1-2 and V is TRBV10-3; TRBD1 aligns across 7 bases. The germline V gene has CDR1 ENHRY and CDR2 SYGVKD. J lost 4 bases, V lost 5 bases, and 7 bases had no gene match. The CDR3 runs to 14 residues. The CDR3 reads CAISTAGQLYGYTF. In DNA form, the CDR3 reads TGTGCCATCAGTACTGCGGGACAGCTCTATGGCTACACCTTC.

This chain uses TRBV27 with TRBJ2-4; possible D gene TRBD1, 6 bases. V was trimmed by 0 bases and J by 0 bases, leaving 12 bases between them. Looked up from germline, CDR1 is MNHEY and CDR2 is SMNVEV (reference sequence). This CDR3 contains 17 residues. The CDR3 reads CASSLSRTVPAKNIQYF. The CDR3 nucleotides are TGTGCCAGCAGTTTATCTCGGACAGTTCCAGCCAAAAACATTCAGTACTTC.

The chain has TRBV10-3 and TRBJ1-3, with 8 nucleotides matching TRBD1. V dropped 10 bases and J dropped 4; count of bases not matched to a gene: 12. The V gene's germline CDR1 is ENHRY and CDR2 SYGVKD. This CDR3 comprises 15 residues. For the CDR3, the DNA is TGTGCCACGCAGGGGGCGCGTTTTTTGGGAAACACCATATATTTT. It translates to CATQGARFLGNTIYF.

This sequence joins TRBV5-6 and TRBJ1-1; TRBD1 matches 8 bases. Trimming at V came to 5 bases and at J to 3 bases, leaving 6 bases not matched to a gene. Looked up from germline, CDR1 is SGHDT and CDR2 is YYEEEE. The CDR3 extends over 14 amino acids. DNA for the CDR3: TGTGCCAGCAGTCGAGGACAGGGATACACTGAAGCTTTCTTT. Translating it yields CASSRGQGYTEAFF.

The chain employs TRBV21-1 and TRBJ1-2. TRBV21-1 is a documented pseudogene. The CDR3 contains 16 residues. The CDR3 protein is CASSKGARGKGYGYTF. The CDR3 DNA reads as TGTGCCAGCAGCAAAGGGGCTCGGGGAAAGGGCTATGGCTACACCTTC.

The chain couples TRBV9 to TRBJ1-5; maybe TRBD1 (6 bases). The germline V gene encodes CDR1 SGDLS and CDR2 YYNGEE. The CDR3 extends over 13 amino acids. Trimming removed 0 bases at V and 7 bases at J, with 8 bases between. CDR3 coding DNA: TGTGCCAGCAGCGTAGCGGGGGGCCAGCCCCAGCATTTT. Protein: CASSVAGGQPQHF.

The chain employs TRBV3-1 (or the pseudogene TRBV3-2) and TRBJ2-5, with D unclear. Germline CDR1 LGHDT, CDR2 YNNKEL (reference sequence). The CDR3 has 12 amino acids. Trimming stripped 2 bases from V and 5 bases from J, with 6 bases between. The CDR3 DNA follows: TGTGCCAGCAGCCAACAGGTGGAGACCCAGTACTTC. Translating gives CASSQQVETQYF.

This clone was detected only a few times. This chain connects TRBV6-5 to TRBJ2-1, with 10 nucleotides matching TRBD2. CDR1 MNHEY and CDR2 SVGAGI come from the germline V gene. V lost 9 bases, J lost 7 bases, and 9 bases stayed unmatched. The CDR3 is made up of 14 amino acids. The CDR3 reads CASRPSGSKNEQFF. The DNA for the CDR3 is TGTGCCAGTCGCCCTAGCGGGAGTAAGAATGAGCAGTTCTTC.

The rearrangement uses TRBV4-2 and TRBJ1-2; D is ambiguous. The CDR3 is 14 residues long. Trimming left V 1 base short and J 6 bases short, with 12 bases between. CDR1 is LGHNA, CDR2 YNFKEQ, per germline. The CDR3 DNA is TGTGCCAGCAGCCAAGGGTACGGGAGCGATGGCTACACCTTC. Its translation is CASSQGYGSDGYTF.

The J gene is TRBJ2-6, the V gene TRBV2; the D is unclear. V lost 2 bases, J lost 0 bases, and 11 bases lay in between. CDR3 length: 17 residues. Germline CDR1 and CDR2: SNHLY and FYNNEI. The CDR3 protein is CASSEITRISGANVLTF. As DNA, the CDR3 is TGTGCCAGCAGTGAAATCACAAGAATCTCTGGGGCCAACGTCCTGACTTTC.

The CDR3 DNA is TGTGCCAGCTCACCTGCTAGCGGGAGTCGGGAGACCCAGTACTTC. It specifies CASSPASGSRETQYF. The chain couples TRBV18 to TRBJ2-5, with TRBD2 matching 10 bases. The V segment lost 3 bases and the J segment 5 bases; nucleotides outside the gene matches: 6. The CDR3 consists of 15 residues. The germline gives CDR1 KGHSH, CDR2 LQKENI.

This chain joins TRBV5-4 and TRBJ2-1, with 7 bases matching TRBD1. The CDR3 length is 16 residues. Per the germline V gene, CDR1 is SGHNT and CDR2 is YYREEE (reference sequence). J lost 5 bases, V lost 4 bases, and 12 bases had no gene match. The CDR3 region is CASSINTGAVNNEQFF. The CDR3 nucleotides are TGTGCCAGCAGCATAAATACAGGGGCCGTTAACAATGAGCAGTTCTTC.

This chain connects TRBV18 to TRBJ2-3, with D maybe TRBD1 (5 bases). Trimming took off 5 bases at V and 5 bases at J, with 8 bases between the two ends. CDR1 KGHSH and CDR2 LQKENI come from the germline V gene. The CDR3 sequence is 12 residues long. This CDR3 is CASSATGDTQYF. CDR3 sequence (DNA): TGTGCCAGCTCAGCAACAGGAGATACGCAGTATTTT. The whole variable domain, remainder taken from reference TRBV18 and TRBJ2-3, is NAGVMQNPRHLVRRRGQEARLRCSPMKGHSHVYWYRQLPEEGLKFMVYLQKENIIDESGMPKERFSAEFPKEGPSILRIQQVVRGDSAAYFCASSATGDTQYFGPGTRLTVL.